The TCR beta chain under discussion was sequenced for a study of control samples from healthy donors and cancer patients. There are 11 residues in the CDR3. Germline V lookup: CDR1 LNHDA, CDR2 SQIVND (reference sequence). V lost 8 bases and J 7 bases, leaving 9 bases between the germline ends. The assay was immunoSEQ multiplex PCR, and TCRdb's table has in-frame clones only and misses some. Among 180,000 or so clones listed, about nine tenths were seen once. This TCR derives from a woman under 40 in good health. V is TRBV19 and J is TRBJ2-1, with D unclear. Sequenced: blood. Written as DNA, the CDR3 is TGTGCCAGTCAAAGGCGTAATGAGCAGTTCTTC. It specifies CASQRRNEQFF.